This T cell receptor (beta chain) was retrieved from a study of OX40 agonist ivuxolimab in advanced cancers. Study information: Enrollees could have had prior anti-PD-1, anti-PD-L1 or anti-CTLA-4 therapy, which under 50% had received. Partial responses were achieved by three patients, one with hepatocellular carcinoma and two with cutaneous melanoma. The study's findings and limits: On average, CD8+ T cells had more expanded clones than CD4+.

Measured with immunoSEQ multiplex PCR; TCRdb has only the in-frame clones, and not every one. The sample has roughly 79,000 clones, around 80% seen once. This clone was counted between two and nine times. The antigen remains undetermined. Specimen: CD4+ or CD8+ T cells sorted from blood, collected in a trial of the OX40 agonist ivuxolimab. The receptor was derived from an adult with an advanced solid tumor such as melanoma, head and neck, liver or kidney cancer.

CDR3 sequence reads: CASSLTVNYGYTF. CDR3 DNA sequence: TGTGCCAGCAGCCTGACAGTCAACTATGGCTACACCTTC. This sequence joins TRBV5-5 and TRBJ1-2; TRBD1 might be the D (5 bases). The CDR3 loop spans 13 amino acids. In germline, CDR1 is SGHKS, CDR2 YYEKEE (reference sequence). Trimming cost V 4 bases and J 2 bases, with 9 bases left between them. Together with reference TRBV5-5 and TRBJ1-2, the CDR3 gives the full variable domain: DAGVTQSPTHLIKTRGQQVTLRCSPISGHKSVSWYQQVLGQGPQFIFQYYEKEERGRGNFPDRFSARQFPNYSSELNVNALLLGDSALYLCASSLTVNYGYTFGSGTRLTVV.